This entry lists 17 T cell receptor beta chains sequenced from one sample in a study of shared clonotypes between healthy human individuals. The repertoire was sequenced with immunoSEQ multiplex PCR; TCRdb's copy has only in-frame clones and lacks some. This sample carries over a million clones, roughly 97% of them seen once, and the ten largest clones take more than 0.9%. Source material: naive CD4+ T cells sorted from blood. Subset: CD45RA+ positively selected. The receptors were sampled from a young man in good health.

The V call is TRBV2, the J call TRBJ2-7; 7 nucleotides line up with TRBD2. CDR1 and CDR2 (germline): SNHLY, FYNNEI. The CDR3 is 19 residues long. V dropped 8 bases and J dropped 0; count of bases not matched to a gene: 22. CDR3 sequence: CASRVLSRGAGRSSYEQYF. CDR3 in DNA: TGTGCCAGCCGGGTTTTATCTCGAGGAGCGGGACGAAGCTCCTACGAGCAGTACTTC.

The chain couples TRBV7-2 to TRBJ2-7; 10 positions agree with TRBD1. The CDR3 is 17 amino acids. Germline V gene data show CDR1 as SGHTA and CDR2 as FQGNSA. V lost 0 bases, J lost 4 bases, and 9 bases stayed unmatched. CDR3 protein: CASSLAETGGAPYEQYF. CDR3 sequence (DNA): TGTGCCAGCAGCTTAGCGGAGACAGGGGGCGCTCCTTACGAGCAGTACTTC.

The chain combines TRBV28 with TRBJ2-7, with D perhaps TRBD2 (6 bases). The CDR3 is 11 residues long. V was cut by 4 bases and J by 9 bases, with 10 bases left in between. Germline V lookup: CDR1 MDHEN, CDR2 SYDVKM. The CDR3 is CASSSLGGQYF. The CDR3 DNA is TGTGCCAGCAGTTCCCTCGGGGGGCAGTACTTC.

J is TRBJ1-4 and V is TRBV28; 9 nucleotides line up with TRBD1. The J segment lost 5 bases and the V segment lost 1 base, leaving 8 bases of the junction unmatched. This CDR3 contains 17 residues. In germline, CDR1 is MDHEN, CDR2 SYDVKM. The CDR3 DNA sequence: TGTGCCAGCAGTTTATCGCCGGGACAGGGAGGGAATGAAAAACTGTTTTTT. The encoded protein is CASSLSPGQGGNEKLFF.

V and J are TRBV28 and TRBJ2-7, with D unresolved. This CDR3 is 12 amino acids long. The V gene's germline CDR1 is MDHEN and CDR2 SYDVKM. V lost 7 bases and J lost 3, with 10 bases in between. CDR3 region: CASMGIRYEQYF. In nucleotides, the CDR3 is TGTGCCAGCATGGGTATCCGCTACGAGCAGTACTTC.

The chain carries TRBV7-8 and TRBJ2-1; possible D gene TRBD1, 5 bases. V was clipped by 5 bases and J by 5 bases, with 25 bases between them. Germline V lookup: CDR1 SGHVS, CDR2 FQNEAQ. The CDR3 runs to 18 residues. The CDR3: CASSHDPLRGRWNNEQFF. The CDR3 region has the DNA TGTGCCAGCAGCCATGACCCCCTAAGGGGTCGGTGGAACAATGAGCAGTTCTTC.

The chain has TRBV19 and TRBJ2-2, with 13 nucleotides matching TRBD2. Germline V gives CDR1 LNHDA, CDR2 SQIVND (reference sequence). The ends lost 6 bases at V and 5 bases at J; junction bases unmatched: 18. The CDR3 length is 20 residues. In DNA, the CDR3 is TGTGCCAGTAGCCACGGCCCCGGGACTAGCGGGACGAGATGGACCGGGGAGCTGTTTTTT. The encoded protein is CASSHGPGTSGTRWTGELFF.

J is TRBJ2-3 and V is TRBV29-1; D not resolved. CDR3 size: 12 residues. V shed 6 bases and J shed 5 bases, with 12 bases lying between them. Germline CDR1 reads SQVTM; CDR2 reads ANQGSEA. CDR3: CSVVSAVDTQYF. The DNA for the CDR3 is TGCAGCGTCGTCTCCGCGGTAGATACGCAGTATTTT.

This clone was observed once. CDR3 DNA sequence: TGCGCCAGCAGCCAAGGGGGGGCAGGCCCCTCTGGAAACACCATATATTTT. Translated, it gives CASSQGGAGPSGNTIYF. The chain couples TRBV4-3 to TRBJ1-3; maybe TRBD1 (6 bases). V lost 1 base and J 0 bases, leaving 13 bases between the germline ends. Germline V CDR1 and CDR2: LGHNA, YSLEER. This CDR3 has 17 amino acids.

This sequence joins TRBV29-1 and TRBJ2-3, with 10 bases lining up with TRBD1. The CDR3 covers 18 residues. Germline lookup yields CDR1 SQVTM and CDR2 ANQGSEA. The CDR3 region is CSISPGTGAMMSTDTQYF. In DNA form, the CDR3 reads TGCAGTATTAGCCCCGGGACAGGGGCGATGATGAGCACAGATACGCAGTATTTT.

This rearrangement joins TRBV5-1 to TRBJ2-2; 7 nucleotides agree with TRBD2. The CDR3 totals 15 residues. CDR1 SGHRS and CDR2 YFSETQ come from the germline V gene. Trimming at V came to 4 bases and at J to 4 bases, leaving 7 bases not matched to a gene. DNA of the CDR3: TGCGCCAGCAGCCCCGGGGGAGGGAGCACCGGGGAGCTGTTTTTT. Protein: CASSPGGGSTGELFF.

The V and J genes are TRBV30 and TRBJ2-7; D may be TRBD1 (5 bases). The CDR3 spans 13 residues. V dropped 0 bases and J dropped 3 bases, with 9 bases sitting between them. CDR1 and CDR2 (germline): GTSNPN, SVGIG (reference sequence). CDR3 sequence (DNA): TGTGCCTGGAGTGTGGGGCAGGTCTACGAGCAGTACTTC. Translation gives CAWSVGQVYEQYF.

This clone was seen once. The chain joins TRBV6-1 to TRBJ2-5, with D unclear. Trimming removed 0 bases at V and 5 bases at J, with 4 bases between. This CDR3 has 12 amino acids. CDR1 is MNHNS and CDR2 is SASEGT in the germline V gene. CDR3 DNA sequence: TGTGCCAGCAGTGAAGCGGCGGAGACCCAGTACTTC. Its protein product is CASSEAAETQYF.

V usage is TRBV5-1 and J usage is TRBJ2-1; D perhaps matches TRBD2 (5 bases). Germline V gives CDR1 SGHRS, CDR2 YFSETQ. This CDR3 has 18 residues. The V and J ends lost 3 bases and 4 bases respectively, with 23 bases between them. DNA for the CDR3: TGCGCCAGCAGCTCTGAATATAGCGTGTGGGAACGTTACAATGAGCAGTTCTTC. Translating gives CASSSEYSVWERYNEQFF. The full variable domain, with the rest looked up from reference TRBV5-1 and TRBJ2-1, is KAGVTQTPRYLIKTRGQQVTLSCSPISGHRSVSWYQQTPGQGLQFLFEYFSETQRNKGNFPGRFSGRQFSNSRSEMNVSTLELGDSALYLCASSSEYSVWERYNEQFFGPGTRLTVL.

The CDR3 DNA reads as TGTGCCATCAGTGAGGGGGGGGACAGGAATCAGCCCCAGCATTTT. Protein sequence: CAISEGGDRNQPQHF. The chain combines TRBV10-3 with TRBJ1-5, with TRBD1 matching over 8 bases. V dropped 2 bases and J dropped 4; count of bases not matched to a gene: 4. CDR3 length: 15 amino acids. Looked up from germline, CDR1 is ENHRY and CDR2 is SYGVKD.

The chain couples TRBV19 to TRBJ2-7, with 7 nucleotides matching TRBD2. Germline V gives CDR1 LNHDA, CDR2 SQIVND (reference sequence). Trimming took 3 bases from V and 3 from J; bases not matched to a gene: 11. The CDR3 is 16 residues long. The CDR3, as DNA: TGTGCCAGTAGTATCTCTCACGGGGGGTTTAGCTACGAGCAGTACTTC. Translation gives CASSISHGGFSYEQYF.

This chain joins TRBV21-1 and TRBJ2-7; TRBD2 is taken as the D call from the table, unchecked against the DNA. TRBV21-1 corresponds to a pseudogene. The CDR3 is 15 amino acids. CDR3 nucleotide sequence: TGTGCCAGCAGCATCGATAGCGGGAGTATGTACGAGCAGTACTTC. It specifies CASSIDSGSMYEQYF.